These 13 T cell receptor beta chains share one sample of origin, sequenced in a study of T cells in localized non-small cell lung cancer (dated by TCRdb to 2020 to 2021). The library was made by the immunoSEQ multiplex PCR assay. This immuneACCESS table, as held by TCRdb, lists in-frame sequences with V and J called but not all clones. Of the missing ones, under half trace to an unresolved V gene in checked studies; the others have no known cause. The sample contains tens of thousands of clones, approximately 90% of them found a single time. Together, the top ten hold roughly 13% of the sample. The sequences come from peripheral blood, collected before any cancer treatment. Receptor source: an older female donor with stage III squamous cell lung carcinoma.

The chain links TRBV7-2 to TRBJ2-7; unclear D gene. Germline loops: CDR1 SGHTA, CDR2 FQGNSA. V lost 4 bases and J lost 0, with 10 bases in between. The CDR3 has 14 residues. CDR3 sequence: CASSSRVSSYEQYF. The CDR3, as DNA: TGTGCCAGCAGCTCCCGGGTTAGCTCCTACGAGCAGTACTTC.

The CDR3 bases are TGTGCCAGCAGCCCCCCGGACAGGGTGCTTGGTGGGGCCAACGTCCTGACTTTC. It encodes CASSPPDRVLGGANVLTF. J is TRBJ2-6 and V is TRBV28; 8 bases match TRBD1. The germline gives CDR1 MDHEN, CDR2 SYDVKM. The CDR3 loop spans 18 amino acids. Trimming cost V 6 bases and J 3 bases; bases outside gene matches: 13.

This chain uses TRBV7-2 with TRBJ2-6, with a tentative D call TRBD2 (5 bases). Trimming left V 5 bases short and J 0 bases short, with 11 bases between. There are 16 residues in the CDR3. Germline lookup yields CDR1 SGHTA and CDR2 FQGNSA. The CDR3 loop reads CASSIRRGSGANVLTF. DNA for the CDR3: TGTGCCAGCAGCATCCGACGGGGCTCTGGGGCCAACGTCCTGACTTTC. Using reference TRBV7-2 and TRBJ2-6 for the parts outside the CDR3, the full variable domain is GAGVSQSPSNKVTEKGKDVELRCDPISGHTALYWYRQSLGQGLEFLIYFQGNSAPDKSGLPSDRFSAERTGGSVSTLTIQRTQQEDSAVYLCASSIRRGSGANVLTFGAGSRLTVL.

This chain joins TRBV5-4 and TRBJ2-2, with D perhaps being TRBD1 or TRBD2 (5 bases each). Trimming cost V 4 bases and J 7 bases, with 20 bases left between them. Germline lookup yields CDR1 SGHNT and CDR2 YYREEE (reference sequence). This CDR3 comprises 16 residues. The CDR3 region is CASSLPGRFGSGELFF. In nucleotides, the CDR3 is TGTGCCAGCAGCCTCCCGGGACGGTTTGGAAGCGGGGAGCTGTTTTTT.

The rearrangement links TRBV19 to TRBJ2-1; 10 bases agree with TRBD2. The CDR3 covers 18 residues. Per the germline V gene, CDR1 is LNHDA and CDR2 is SQIVND (reference sequence). With V trimmed by 3 bases and J by 0 bases, 8 bases remained unmatched. The CDR3 DNA sequence: TGTGCCAGTAGTATCGCTGGACTAGCGGTTAGCTCCTACAATGAGCAGTTCTTC. Translated: CASSIAGLAVSSYNEQFF.

V gene TRBV28 combines with J gene TRBJ2-1, with 8 bases matching TRBD1. V was pared by 5 bases and J by 7 bases, with 10 bases of the junction left unmatched. This CDR3 comprises 15 residues. CDR1 is MDHEN and CDR2 is SYDVKM in the germline V gene. In nucleotides, the CDR3 is TGTGCCAGCAGTAAGCCCCGACAGGGGCGGAATGAGCAGTTCTTC. Encoded protein: CASSKPRQGRNEQFF.

This sequence joins TRBV19 and TRBJ2-2; either TRBD1 or TRBD2 may supply D (5 bases each). Germline V CDR1 and CDR2: LNHDA, SQIVND (reference sequence). This CDR3 spans 12 amino acids. The V end was cut by 9 bases, the J end by 3 bases, with 8 bases between. The CDR3 DNA reads as TGTGCCAGCCGAGGGGACACCGGGGAGCTGTTTTTT. Protein: CASRGDTGELFF.

This clone was seen once. The V call is TRBV5-4, the J call TRBJ2-5, with D uncertain. Germline V gene data show CDR1 as SGHNT and CDR2 as YYREEE (reference sequence). The CDR3 is 13 residues long. Trimming removed 4 bases from V and 2 bases from J, with 9 bases in between. DNA of the CDR3: TGTGCCAGCAGCCCCCAACAGCAAGAGACCCAGTACTTC. It yields the protein CASSPQQQETQYF.

This clone has a single count. The chain has TRBV6-6 and TRBJ1-1, with D perhaps TRBD1 (5 bases). Germline lookup yields CDR1 MNHNY and CDR2 SVGAGI (reference sequence). With 5 bases removed from V and 3 bases from J, the gap between germline ends came to 19 bases. This CDR3 contains 16 residues. This chain's CDR3 is CASSILGGTAHTEAFF. The DNA for the CDR3 is TGTGCCAGCAGTATACTCGGTGGGACGGCGCACACTGAAGCTTTCTTT.

The chain recombines TRBV18 with TRBJ2-7; 8 nucleotides line up with TRBD2. V gave up 0 bases and J gave up 2 bases; unmatched junction bases: 3. Germline V lookup: CDR1 KGHSH, CDR2 LQKENI. The CDR3 contains 15 residues. This CDR3 is CASSPPGTRAYEQYF. The CDR3 DNA is TGTGCCAGCTCACCACCCGGGACTAGAGCCTACGAGCAGTACTTC.

This clone was counted a single time. The V and J genes are TRBV19 and TRBJ1-2; maybe TRBD1 (5 bases). The CDR3 covers 14 residues. From germline, CDR1 is LNHDA and CDR2 SQIVND (reference sequence). Trimming stripped 0 bases from V and 6 bases from J, with 11 bases between. The CDR3 here is CASSIDRGGDGYTF. In nucleotides, the CDR3 is TGTGCCAGTAGTATAGATCGTGGGGGAGATGGCTACACCTTC.

The CDR3 region is CASSVEIVDGYTF. Here the CDR3 DNA reads TGTGCCAGCAGCGTCGAAATAGTCGATGGCTACACCTTC. The V gene is TRBV2, the J gene TRBJ1-2; D call uncertain. V dropped 6 bases and J dropped 6 bases, with 14 bases sitting between them. The V gene's germline CDR1 is SNHLY and CDR2 FYNNEI. The CDR3 loop spans 13 amino acids.

In this sample, this clone turned up a few times. The V and J genes are TRBV6-5 and TRBJ1-5; D gene ambiguous. The germline CDR1 and CDR2 sequences are MNHEY and SVGAGI. Trimming removed 7 bases from V and 5 bases from J, with 12 bases in between. The CDR3 covers 13 residues. This chain's CDR3 is CASMDPGHQPQHF. The CDR3 nucleotides read TGTGCCAGCATGGATCCCGGCCATCAGCCCCAGCATTTT.